A single TCR beta chain is shown here with its context. This sample stems from a study of control samples from healthy donors and cancer patients. The ends lost 3 bases at V and 5 bases at J; junction bases unmatched: 4. The germline V gene has CDR1 SGDLS and CDR2 YYNGEE. This CDR3 has 15 residues. Here immunoSEQ multiplex PCR was the method, and the copy in TCRdb shows in-frame clones only, minus some. The sample carries around 150,000 clones, around 96% recorded once. The chain carries TRBV9 and TRBJ1-6; the match to TRBD1 covers 8 bases. The source of this sequence is a woman aged 30 to 39 in good health. Sequencing input: blood. The CDR3 DNA reads TGTGCCAGCAGCGGACCGGGACAGGATAATTCACCCCTCCACTTT. As protein: CASSGPGQDNSPLHF.